One sample yielded the 13 T cell receptor beta chains listed below, sequenced in a study of radiotherapy plus CTLA-4 blockade in lung cancer. The protocol was immunoSEQ multiplex PCR, while the TCRdb copy is restricted to in-frame clones and leaves out a portion. The sample contains over 85,000 clones, about four fifths of which appear only once. The sequenced sample was peripheral blood, obtained from a patient treated with radiotherapy plus ipilimumab. Receptors were obtained from a human donor with non-small cell lung cancer who had a partial response to radiotherapy plus ipilimumab. Some clones in this sample may be carry-over from other donors' samples.

A few counts support this clone. CDR3 nucleotide sequence: TGTGCCAGCAGTCTACAGGGGTACAATCAGCCCCAGCATTTT. Its translation: CASSLQGYNQPQHF. The V call is TRBV2, the J call TRBJ1-5, with TRBD1 matching over 7 bases. Germline V CDR1 and CDR2: SNHLY, FYNNEI. V shed 5 bases, J shed 3 bases, and the junction held 4 bases outside the gene matches. This CDR3 has 14 residues.

This clone occurred a few times. The chain uses TRBV15 and TRBJ2-5; TRBD2 might be the D (7 bases). The CDR3 extends over 19 amino acids. V was pared by 5 bases and J by 0 bases, with 25 bases between. The germline gives CDR1 LNHNV, CDR2 YYDKDF (reference sequence). The CDR3 is CATSPRGGRASMYQETQYF. The CDR3 DNA sequence: TGTGCCACCAGCCCTAGAGGGGGGAGGGCTAGCATGTACCAAGAGACCCAGTACTTC.

The chain recombines TRBV7-8 with TRBJ1-2; TRBD1 aligns across 7 bases. Germline CDR1 SGHVS, CDR2 FQNEAQ. The V segment lost 4 bases and the J segment 5 bases; nucleotides outside the gene matches: 7. The CDR3 has 14 residues. The DNA for the CDR3 is TGTGCCAGCAGCTCAGGCTTGACAGGGTATGGCTACACCTTC. This codes for CASSSGLTGYGYTF.

This sequence joins TRBV6-6 and TRBJ2-7; the D gene is possibly TRBD1 (5 bases). CDR3 size: 12 residues. Trimming left V 6 bases short and J 2 bases short, with 8 bases between. Looked up from germline, CDR1 is MNHNY and CDR2 is SVGAGI (reference sequence). This CDR3 is CASRGPAYEQYF. The CDR3 region has the DNA TGTGCCAGCAGGGGGCCTGCCTACGAGCAGTACTTC.

The chain carries TRBV7-8 and TRBJ2-2; TRBD1 matches 7 bases. The junction had 9 bases not matched to a gene; V was cut back by 6 bases and J by 2 bases. Germline V gene lookup returns CDR1 SGHVS and CDR2 FQNEAQ. The CDR3 is made up of 16 amino acids. The CDR3 DNA is TGTGCCAGCAGTCGTCGGGACAGAGTTAACACCGGGGAGCTGTTTTTT. It yields the protein CASSRRDRVNTGELFF.

The chain uses TRBV18 and TRBJ2-7; TRBD2 is a possible D gene (5 bases). Per the germline V gene, CDR1 is KGHSH and CDR2 is LQKENI. CDR3 length: 14 amino acids. Trimming took off 1 base at V and 6 bases at J, with 13 bases between the two ends. The CDR3 coding sequence is TGTGCCAGCTCACCACGAACGGGCGGGCGCGAGCAGTACTTC. Translated: CASSPRTGGREQYF.

The rearrangement uses TRBV2 and TRBJ2-7; possibly TRBD1 for D (6 bases). The CDR3 totals 13 residues. The V end lost 4 bases, the J end lost 3 bases, and 10 bases lay between the germline ends. CDR1 is SNHLY and CDR2 is FYNNEI in the germline V gene. CDR3 amino acids: CASSVQGRYEQYF. CDR3 coding DNA: TGTGCCAGCAGTGTACAGGGCCGCTACGAGCAGTACTTC.

The CDR3 DNA reads as TGTGCCAGCACACAGGGAGGGTCGAATCAGCCCCAGCATTTT. Protein sequence: CASTQGGSNQPQHF. The chain has TRBV2 and TRBJ1-5; TRBD1 is a possible D gene (6 bases). The CDR3 is 14 amino acids. The V gene lost 7 bases and the J gene lost 4 bases, with 14 bases spanning the gap. Germline values: CDR1 SNHLY, CDR2 FYNNEI.

The chain carries TRBV13 and TRBJ2-4; 14 bases are a match to TRBD2. This CDR3 region has 19 residues. Per germline, CDR1 PRHDT and CDR2 FYEKMQ (reference sequence). Trimming at V came to 5 bases and at J to 1 base, leaving 10 bases not matched to a gene. CDR3 nucleotide sequence: TGTGCCAGCAGCCGGATCGGGACTAGCGGGAGTTGGGCCAAAAACATTCAGTACTTC. Translation: CASSRIGTSGSWAKNIQYF.

Concerning this clone: This specimen includes other DNA sequences encoding the same CDR3. V and J are TRBV20-1 and TRBJ2-3; maybe TRBD2 (5 bases). The germline V and J ends were trimmed by 6 bases and 6 bases, with 10 bases remaining between them. In germline, CDR1 is DFQATT, CDR2 SNEGSKA (reference sequence). CDR3 length: 11 residues. This chain's CDR3 is CSAPLADTQYF. The CDR3 nucleotides read TGCAGTGCCCCCTTAGCGGATACGCAGTATTTT.

V usage is TRBV4-1 and J usage is TRBJ2-1, with TRBD2 matching 13 bases. The V gene end was trimmed by 0 bases and the J gene end by 6 bases; junction bases not matched to a gene: 11. CDR3 length: 19 residues. The germline V gene encodes CDR1 MGHRA and CDR2 YSYEKL. This CDR3 is CASSQDLGLLAGGINEQFF. Here the CDR3 DNA reads TGCGCCAGCAGCCAAGATCTTGGGTTACTAGCGGGAGGGATCAATGAGCAGTTCTTC.

This chain connects TRBV6-1 to TRBJ1-5, with D perhaps matching TRBD1 (5 bases). V lost 2 bases to trimming and J lost 6 bases, with 11 bases between them. The V gene's germline CDR1 is MNHNS and CDR2 SASEGT. The CDR3 has 14 residues. In nucleotides, the CDR3 is TGTGCCAGCAGTGAATCGACAGTCGTTCAGCCCCAGCATTTT. Amino acid sequence: CASSESTVVQPQHF.

The chain uses TRBV7-9 and TRBJ2-1, with 10 bases that match TRBD1. V gave up 7 bases and J gave up 4 bases; unmatched junction bases: 4. CDR3 length equals 14 residues. In germline, CDR1 is SEHNR, CDR2 FQNEAQ (reference sequence). The CDR3 reads CASNLGQGYNEQFF. CDR3 coding DNA: TGTGCCAGCAACCTGGGACAGGGGTACAATGAGCAGTTCTTC.